Listed below are T cell receptor beta chains from one sample, sequenced in a study of T cell responses to AZD1222 COVID-19 vaccine. TCRdb's copy holds only in-frame clones and misses some; the assay was immunoSEQ multiplex PCR. The table includes about 84,000 clones, approximately 88% detected once. Sequencing was performed on peripheral blood, taken 28 days after the second AZD1222 dose. The source of these receptors is an adult who received the AZD1222 COVID-19 vaccine. Each CDR3 is given with its conserved first and last residue. A D gene is named only where the DNA matches it firmly.

>TRBV30|-|TRBJ2-7
CAWSATGMRHF
>TRBV30|-|TRBJ1-5
CAWGLMSQPQHF
>TRBV5-3|-|TRBJ1-3
CARSPWTYLEGPGNTIYF
>TRBV12-3/TRBV12-4|-|TRBJ2-5
CASSLALTYQYF
>TRBV18|-|TRBJ2-5
CASSTQPQETQYF
>TRBV19|-|TRBJ1-5
CASSILGQNQPQHF
>TRBV5-6|TRBD2|TRBJ2-3
CASSRFGLAGPRGDTQYF
>TRBV11-2|-|TRBJ2-1
CASSLGGPGTSEQFF
>TRBV2|-|TRBJ2-7
CASMAGLGGSYEQYF
>TRBV4-1|TRBD1|TRBJ2-7
CASSQTRDSTYEQYF
>TRBV6-5|TRBD1|TRBJ2-5
CASSPYGQGVETQYF
>TRBV9|-|TRBJ1-2
CASSVDGGYGYTF
>TRBV9|TRBD1|TRBJ2-5
CASSEGAARRTQYF
>TRBV28|-|TRBJ2-3
CASMRGASDTQYF
>TRBV5-1|TRBD1|TRBJ2-1
CASSTAPGQLYNEQFF
>TRBV10-1|TRBD1|TRBJ2-5
CASSDMQGERETQYF